These 20 T cell receptor beta chains came from one sample sequenced in a study of blood T cell repertoires in COVID-19 (dated by TCRdb to the early 2020s). Library creation used the immunoSEQ multiplex PCR assay. Imported from immuneACCESS, the table was reduced by TCRdb to in-frame sequences with V and J called. These copies leave out some clones; in studies compared against another copy, an unresolved V gene accounts for under half, and the cause of the remainder is not known. For this sample the table gives about 260,000 clones, of which roughly 86% were detected only once. In total, the top ten clones hold 0.7% of the sample. Input material: peripheral blood. The receptors were sampled from a human donor in a cohort sampled during active COVID-19.

The sample holds a few counts of this clone. Other DNA sequences within the sample encode an identical CDR3. The genes are TRBV18 and TRBJ2-2; the match to TRBD1 covers 7 bases. CDR3 size: 15 residues. J was trimmed by 5 bases and V by 2 bases; bases with no gene match: 5. Germline V gene sequence: CDR1 KGHSH, CDR2 LQKENI. CDR3 residues: CASSPRQGDTGELFF. The CDR3, as DNA: TGTGCCAGCTCACCAAGACAGGGCGATACCGGGGAGCTGTTTTTT.

About this clone: One end of the junction is discordant with germline, which a read error may explain. The V call is TRBV7-7, the J call TRBJ2-3; 7 bases map to TRBD1. This CDR3 spans 16 amino acids. CDR1 and CDR2 (germline): SSHAT, FNYEAQ (reference sequence). DNA of the CDR3: TGTGCTAGCAGCGCTAAGACAGGGCCTAACACAGATACGCAGTATTTT. Protein sequence: CASSAKTGPNTDTQYF.

The chain uses TRBV28 and TRBJ2-5, with D possibly matching TRBD1 (7 bases). The V end was cut by 4 bases, the J end by 5 bases, with 17 bases between. Germline values: CDR1 MDHEN, CDR2 SYDVKM. The CDR3 has 15 amino acids. DNA of the CDR3: TGTGCCAGCAGTTCCGACAGGGCCCGGGGGGAGACCCAGTACTTC. This codes for CASSSDRARGETQYF.

On this clone itself: The germline gene is not matched at one end of the junction; a read error may be the cause. This chain connects TRBV6-2 or TRBV6-3 to TRBJ1-1; D is uncertain. Germline V CDR1 and CDR2: MNHEY, SVGEGT. The CDR3 runs 12 residues. Written as DNA, the CDR3 is TGTGCCAGCAGCCGAGGGAACACTGAAGTTTTCTTT. This codes for CASSRGNTEVFF.

The V gene is TRBV18, the J gene TRBJ1-6; D is undetermined. V lost 6 bases and J 8 bases, leaving 17 bases between the germline ends. This CDR3 has 15 amino acids. Germline assignment: CDR1 KGHSH and CDR2 LQKENI. This CDR3 reads CASSLYGVKDSPLHF. The CDR3 nucleotides read TGTGCCAGCTCCCTCTACGGGGTAAAGGATTCACCCCTCCACTTT.

CDR3 in DNA: TGTGCCAGCAGTGAAGCCGGGTCGAGCTCCTACAATGAGCAGTTCTTC. Amino acids: CASSEAGSSSYNEQFF. The chain is built from TRBV25-1 and TRBJ2-1; D unclear. Germline V gene lookup returns CDR1 MGHDK and CDR2 SYGVNS. V lost 2 bases to trimming and J lost 0 bases, with 11 bases between them. The CDR3 length is 16 residues. Together with reference TRBV25-1 and TRBJ2-1, the CDR3 gives the full variable domain: EADIYQTPRYLVIGTGKKITLECSQTMGHDKMYWYQQDPGMELHLIHYSYGVNSTEKGDLSSESTVSRIRTEHFPLTLESARPSHTSQYLCASSEAGSSSYNEQFFGPGTRLTVL.

V gene TRBV5-1 combines with J gene TRBJ2-7; 10 positions agree with TRBD2. Germline V gene lookup returns CDR1 SGHRS and CDR2 YFSETQ. Trimming removed 2 bases from V and 0 bases from J; junction bases left unmatched: 5. The length of the CDR3 is 16 residues. The CDR3 here is CASSFRTSGLSYEQYF. CDR3 bases: TGCGCCAGCAGCTTCCGGACTAGCGGCCTCTCCTACGAGCAGTACTTC.

This clone was recorded once. The chain links TRBV30 to TRBJ1-3, with a weak D call TRBD1 (5 bases). The CDR3 consists of 14 residues. V lost 2 bases, J lost 0 bases, and 8 bases lay in between. CDR1 and CDR2 from the germline V gene are GTSNPN and SVGIG (reference sequence). The CDR3 sequence: CAWSRDFSGNTIYF. CDR3 sequence (DNA): TGTGCCTGGAGTAGGGACTTCTCTGGAAACACCATATATTTT. Full variable domain (outside the CDR3, taken from reference TRBV30 and TRBJ1-3): SQTIHQWPATLVQPVGSPLSLECTVEGTSNPNLYWYRQAAGRGLQLLFYSVGIGQISSEVPQNLSASRPQDRQFILSSKKLLLSDSGFYLCAWSRDFSGNTIYFGEGSWLTVV.

The CDR3 region is CASSSNEIGTAEAFF. The CDR3 bases are TGTGCCAGCAGCTCTAATGAAATTGGGACAGCTGAAGCTTTCTTT. The chain is built from TRBV6-2 or TRBV6-3 and TRBJ1-1, with 7 nucleotides matching TRBD1. The length of the CDR3 is 15 residues. In germline, CDR1 is MNHEY, CDR2 SVGEGT. Trimming at V came to 6 bases and at J to 6 bases, leaving 13 bases not matched to a gene.

In regard to this clone: Other DNA sequences from this sample encode an identical CDR3 as well. V usage is TRBV7-2 and J usage is TRBJ2-7; D unresolved. The CDR3 extends over 11 amino acids. Deletions cut 4 bases from V and 2 bases from J, with 3 bases between. The germline gives CDR1 SGHTA, CDR2 FQGNSA. The DNA for the CDR3 is TGTGCCAGCAGCTCAACCTACGAGCAGTACTTC. This gives the protein CASSSTYEQYF.

This clone was recorded once. This rearrangement joins TRBV27 to TRBJ2-7; TRBD1 is a possible D gene (6 bases). V was trimmed by 3 bases and J by 2 bases, leaving 17 bases between them. Germline V lookup: CDR1 MNHEY, CDR2 SMNVEV (reference sequence). The CDR3 is 16 amino acids. The CDR3 DNA reads TGTGCCAGCAGTTTTAATGAGTTGGACAGCCCCTACGAGCAGTACTTC. Its translation is CASSFNELDSPYEQYF.

This chain connects TRBV6-2 or TRBV6-3 to TRBJ2-7; 8 nucleotides line up with TRBD2. Trimming cost V 0 bases and J 4 bases; bases outside gene matches: 8. CDR1 MNHEY and CDR2 SVGEGT come from the germline V gene. The CDR3 length is 16 residues. CDR3 sequence: CASSYSHVAGPYEQYF. The CDR3 DNA follows: TGTGCCAGCAGTTACTCCCATGTAGCGGGACCTTACGAGCAGTACTTC.

The chain couples TRBV4-2 to TRBJ2-3; 10 positions match TRBD2. The trim removed 1 base at V and 1 base at J, leaving 11 bases unmatched. The length of the CDR3 is 19 residues. Germline CDR1 LGHNA, CDR2 YNFKEQ. The CDR3: CASSQAGLAGVWGTDTQYF. CDR3 sequence (DNA): TGTGCCAGCAGCCAAGCGGGGCTAGCGGGAGTCTGGGGCACAGATACGCAGTATTTT.

The rearrangement joins TRBV7-8 to TRBJ1-5; 7 nucleotides line up with TRBD1. V trimming: 5 bases; J trimming: 6 bases; junction bases outside the gene matches: 7. Germline V CDR1 and CDR2: SGHVS, FQNEAQ. The CDR3 extends over 14 amino acids. The CDR3 sequence is CASSQTGTGQPQHF. CDR3 DNA sequence: TGTGCCAGCAGCCAGACAGGGACCGGTCAGCCCCAGCATTTT. Filled out from reference TRBV7-8 and TRBJ1-5, the complete variable domain reads GAGVSQSPRYKVAKRGQDVALRCDPISGHVSLFWYQQALGQGPEFLTYFQNEAQLDKSGLPSDRFFAERPEGSVSTLKIQRTQQEDSAVYLCASSQTGTGQPQHFGDGTRLSIL.

The rearrangement links TRBV2 to TRBJ1-1; 9 bases fit TRBD1. CDR1 and CDR2 from the germline V gene are SNHLY and FYNNEI. Trimming took 6 bases from V and 2 from J; bases not matched to a gene: 4. The CDR3 is 14 amino acids. CDR3 in DNA: TGTGCCAGCAGCGCGGGACAGGGAAACACTGAAGCTTTCTTT. Amino acids: CASSAGQGNTEAFF.

This rearrangement joins TRBV10-3 to TRBJ2-1, with 8 bases matching TRBD2. The CDR3 runs 18 residues. V was clipped by 0 bases and J by 5 bases; unmatched bases: 12. CDR1 is ENHRY, CDR2 SYGVKD, per germline. DNA of the CDR3: TGTGCCATCAGTGAGTCGAAAGGTTCACTAGCGGCAAACAATGAGCAGTTCTTC. Amino acid sequence: CAISESKGSLAANNEQFF.

The rearrangement links TRBV5-1 to TRBJ2-6; 8 nucleotides match TRBD1. Trimming removed 3 bases from V and 0 bases from J; junction bases left unmatched: 5. The CDR3 contains 17 residues. CDR1 is SGHRS and CDR2 is YFSETQ in the germline V gene. This CDR3 is CASSWTGTTSGANVLTF. The CDR3, as DNA: TGCGCCAGCAGCTGGACAGGGACAACCTCTGGGGCCAACGTCCTGACTTTC. Filled out from reference TRBV5-1 and TRBJ2-6, the complete variable domain reads KAGVTQTPRYLIKTRGQQVTLSCSPISGHRSVSWYQQTPGQGLQFLFEYFSETQRNKGNFPGRFSGRQFSNSRSEMNVSTLELGDSALYLCASSWTGTTSGANVLTFGAGSRLTVL.

This clone was detected only once. This chain links TRBV28 with TRBJ1-2, with 8 bases fitting TRBD1. CDR3 length: 14 amino acids. V lost 3 bases and J lost 4; bases outside the gene matches: 4. Germline V CDR1 and CDR2: MDHEN, SYDVKM. CDR3 loop: CASSFLTGGYGYTF. CDR3 in DNA: TGTGCCAGCAGTTTTCTTACAGGGGGCTATGGCTACACCTTC.

J is TRBJ2-5 and V is TRBV15; no firm D call. CDR3 length equals 15 residues. V was trimmed by 0 bases and J by 0 bases, leaving 8 bases between them. Germline loops: CDR1 LNHNV, CDR2 YYDKDF (reference sequence). CDR3 sequence (DNA): TGTGCCACCAGCAGAGACCCCATCAACCAAGAGACCCAGTACTTC. Its protein product is CATSRDPINQETQYF.

This chain joins TRBV5-1 and TRBJ1-1; 8 bases are shared with TRBD1. This CDR3 has 15 residues. V gave up 6 bases and J gave up 4 bases; unmatched junction bases: 11. Germline V gives CDR1 SGHRS, CDR2 YFSETQ. The DNA for the CDR3 is TGCGCCAGCACCGAGGGGGGCAGGGGGCTCACTGAAGCTTTCTTT. As protein: CASTEGGRGLTEAFF.